Sequencing of this TCR beta chain was carried out in a study of OX40 agonist ivuxolimab in advanced cancers. Study background: Participants averaged 60 years of age (range 23 to 79) and were roughly 83% male.

Germline V gene data show CDR1 as MDHEN and CDR2 as SYDVKM. CDR3 length: 14 amino acids. The ends were cut back, 5 bases at V and 3 bases at J, with 11 bases in the middle. Produced via immunoSEQ multiplex PCR; TCRdb's table is partial and in-frame only. The data show about 81,000 clones, around 80% seen once. The source of this sequence is an adult with an advanced solid tumor such as melanoma, head and neck, liver or kidney cancer. The sequencing here drew on CD4+ or CD8+ T cells sorted from blood, taken in a trial of the OX40 agonist ivuxolimab. The chain links TRBV28 to TRBJ1-3; the D is unclear. The CDR3 region is CASSPSEFGNTIYF. The CDR3 DNA reads TGTGCCAGCAGTCCCTCGGAGTTTGGAAACACCATATATTTT.